The T cell receptor (beta chain) under discussion was sequenced for a study of cytomegalovirus exposure and HLA in healthy donors. Germline lookup yields CDR1 MNHEY and CDR2 SVGAGI. The V and J ends lost 6 bases and 8 bases, in that order; junction bases with no gene match: 5. The CDR3 is 13 amino acids. With 60 Vbeta and 13 Jbeta primers, the PCR was carried out. Libraries were prepared by immunoSEQ multiplex PCR; TCRdb keeps only in-frame clonotypes and omits some of them. The data hold under 200,000 clones, with 68% observed a single time. Material: PBMCs. This sequence originates from a man between 45 and 60 years old in good health and CMV-seronegative. The chain joins TRBV6-5 to TRBJ1-2; TRBD1 aligns across 11 bases. CDR3 region: CASRGTGGTGYTF. The CDR3 DNA sequence: TGTGCCAGCAGGGGGACAGGGGGTACAGGCTACACCTTC.